This TCR beta chain was sequenced for a study of blood T cell repertoires in COVID-19. Produced via immunoSEQ multiplex PCR; TCRdb's table is partial and in-frame only. This sample has 290,000 or so clones, with about 89% found just once. Sequenced input: peripheral blood. The clonotype was recovered from a woman in her twenties or thirties with COVID-19, enrolled during active disease.

The CDR3 DNA reads TGTGCCAGCAGTCCGACTAGCGGCACCGGGGAGCTGTTTTTT. Translated: CASSPTSGTGELFF. The rearrangement joins TRBV11-2 to TRBJ2-2; 9 bases are a match to TRBD2. This CDR3 comprises 14 residues. The trim removed 6 bases at V and 4 bases at J, leaving 3 bases unmatched. Germline CDR1 and CDR2: SGHAT and FQNNGV.